The clone carrying this TCR beta chain was observed once. Authors of the study amplified TCR beta CDR3 regions from RNA transcripts. TCR CDR3 underwent first-round RT-PCR with the HTBI primer set. TCRdb called the multiplex PCR reads again in MiXCR, with one record for every CDR3 protein. The data hold approximately 640,000 distinct CDR3 sequences, with 45% observed a single time. The data are from a study of T cells in Graves' hyperthyroidism and ophthalmopathy. Source material: peripheral blood or thyroid tissue (not recorded which). The sequence came from an adult man with Graves' disease, either hyperthyroidism or ophthalmopathy (not recorded which).

The CDR3 reads CATSARQGNSPLHF. DNA of the CDR3: TGTGCCACCAGCGCCAGACAGGGGAATTCACCCCTCCACTTT. This chain joins TRBV15 and TRBJ1-6, with 8 bases that match TRBD1. This CDR3 is built from 14 residues. Trimming at V came to 5 bases and at J to 7 bases, leaving 4 bases not matched to a gene. Germline CDR1 reads LNHNV; CDR2 reads YYDKDF (reference sequence).